The T cell receptor (beta chain) described here comes from a study of tumor-infiltrating lymphocytes in oesophageal squamous cell carcinoma. TCRdb re-called the PCR reads through MiXCR, storing one row per CDR3 protein. This table holds 11,000 to 15,000 distinct CDR3 sequences, around 47% found once. As to this clonotype: Given a much more abundant clone one base away, this may be a read error.

There are 14 residues in the CDR3. Germline-derived CDR1 and CDR2 are MRHNA and SNTAGT. V dropped 2 bases and J dropped 11 bases, with 18 bases sitting between them. The clonotype was recovered from a male donor with esophageal squamous cell carcinoma. Input material: blood. The J gene is TRBJ2-5, the V gene TRBV6-4, with no clear D. The CDR3 DNA is TGTGCCAGCAGTGACGGCTCGGAGTACAATGAGCAGTACTTC. This sequence encodes CASSDGSEYNEQYF.